Below, 31 T cell receptor beta chains from the same sample are listed, as sequenced in a study of T cell changes during pregnancy in multiple sclerosis (dated by TCRdb to the late 2010s). Libraries were constructed by the immunoSEQ multiplex PCR assay. In its TCRdb copy, this immuneACCESS table keeps in-frame sequences only and misses some clones. Where compared with another copy, unresolved V genes explain less than half of these, and the others have no known cause. The sample table holds tens of thousands of clones, of which around nine tenths were seen once. The top ten hold over 3% of the sample. The sequenced sample was peripheral blood, obtained before pregnancy. All receptors derive from a female donor with multiple sclerosis, enrolled in a pregnancy study.

As DNA, the CDR3 is TGTGCCAGCAGCCGACATCCGCAGGCCTACGAGCAGTACTTC. Amino acids: CASSRHPQAYEQYF. The chain uses TRBV7-8 and TRBJ2-7; D not certain. The CDR3 has 14 amino acids. Germline V gives CDR1 SGHVS, CDR2 FQNEAQ. Deletions cut 5 bases from V and 2 bases from J, with 13 bases between.

This clone has only one observation. The V and J genes are TRBV10-1 and TRBJ2-2, with D possibly TRBD2 on 6 matching bases. The germline V and J ends were trimmed by 11 bases and 5 bases, with 15 bases remaining between them. The germline CDR1 and CDR2 sequences are WNHNN and SYGVQD (reference sequence). The CDR3 spans 13 residues. The CDR3: CASISGVTGELFF. Written as DNA, the CDR3 is TGCGCCTCAATCTCGGGAGTGACCGGGGAGCTGTTTTTT.

V is TRBV19 and J is TRBJ2-7; unclear D gene. CDR3 size: 14 residues. Germline V gene lookup returns CDR1 LNHDA and CDR2 SQIVND (reference sequence). Trimming cost V 10 bases and J 1 base, with 17 bases left between them. This chain's CDR3 is CATSPSDISYEQYF. The CDR3 DNA reads TGTGCCACCTCCCCCAGCGATATTTCCTACGAGCAGTACTTC.

The V gene is TRBV20-1, the J gene TRBJ1-2; possible D gene TRBD1, 5 bases. CDR1 is DFQATT, CDR2 SNEGSKA, per germline (reference sequence). Between the trimmed V and J ends, which lost 2 bases and 5 bases, there was a span of 6 bases. CDR3 length: 11 amino acids. The CDR3 here is CSARQGYGYTF. Here the CDR3 DNA reads TGCAGTGCTAGACAGGGTTATGGCTACACCTTC.

The CDR3: CASSPTVAVREGEQYF. The CDR3 DNA is TGTGCCAGCAGCCCAACTGTCGCGGTTCGGGAGGGCGAGCAGTACTTC. The chain uses TRBV7-8 and TRBJ2-7; 8 nucleotides line up with TRBD2. This CDR3 has 16 amino acids. Germline V gene lookup returns CDR1 SGHVS and CDR2 FQNEAQ. V gave up 5 bases and J gave up 6 bases; unmatched junction bases: 15.

This clone was observed a single time. V usage is TRBV27 and J usage is TRBJ1-3; a weak D match, TRBD1 (6 bases). Germline lookup yields CDR1 MNHEY and CDR2 SMNVEV (reference sequence). The CDR3 is 13 amino acids. V dropped 0 bases and J dropped 8 bases, with 8 bases sitting between them. CDR3 region: CASSLSGADTIYF. The CDR3 region has the DNA TGTGCCAGCAGTTTATCGGGGGCGGACACCATATATTTT.

CDR3: CASSLAQETQYF. DNA of the CDR3: TGTGCCAGCAGCTTGGCCCAGGAGACCCAGTACTTC. The rearrangement joins TRBV5-4 to TRBJ2-5; no definite D call. The germline gives CDR1 SGHNT, CDR2 YYREEE (reference sequence). The CDR3 runs to 12 residues. V was shortened by 0 bases and J by 5 bases, with 5 bases between the two germline ends. Drawing the rest from reference TRBV5-4 and TRBJ2-5, the complete variable domain is ETGVTQSPTHLIKTRGQQVTLRCSSQSGHNTVSWYQQALGQGPQFIFQYYREEENGRGNFPPRFSGLQFPNYSSELNVNALELDDSALYLCASSLAQETQYFGPGTRLLVL.

The chain combines TRBV7-9 with TRBJ1-6; D unclear. V shed 3 bases and J shed 8 bases, with 8 bases lying between them. The CDR3 totals 13 residues. Per the germline V gene, CDR1 is SEHNR and CDR2 is FQNEAQ (reference sequence). CDR3 DNA sequence: TGTGCCAGCAGCTTTGAACTTGATTCACCCCTCCACTTT. Protein sequence: CASSFELDSPLHF.

The chain joins TRBV6-5 to TRBJ1-2, with 7 positions matching TRBD1. V was clipped by 6 bases and J by 9 bases; unmatched bases: 10. CDR3 length: 13 residues. Germline V CDR1 and CDR2: MNHEY, SVGAGI. CDR3 sequence (DNA): TGTGCCAGCAGACTAAGACAGGGATCGCGCTACACCTTC. This gives the protein CASRLRQGSRYTF.

V is TRBV18 and J is TRBJ2-5, with a tentative D call TRBD2 (5 bases). Germline V gene lookup returns CDR1 KGHSH and CDR2 LQKENI. This CDR3 has 17 residues. Trimming took off 1 base at V and 3 bases at J, with 18 bases between the two ends. The CDR3 protein is CASSPLRSLNGEETQYF. DNA of the CDR3: TGTGCCAGCTCACCACTACGTTCGTTGAACGGGGAAGAGACCCAGTACTTC.

The chain is built from TRBV9 and TRBJ1-2, with a tentative D call TRBD1 (5 bases). V lost 4 bases and J lost 7, with 29 bases in between. The germline CDR1 and CDR2 sequences are SGDLS and YYNGEE. The CDR3 spans 18 residues. DNA of the CDR3: TGTGCCAGCAGCTCCCCGGTGGGAGGGAGCTCCCCGGGGGGTGGCTACACCTTC. It is translated as CASSSPVGGSSPGGGYTF. The whole variable domain, filled in from reference TRBV9 and TRBJ1-2, reads DSGVTQTPKHLITATGQRVTLRCSPRSGDLSVYWYQQSLDQGLQFLIQYYNGEERAKGNILERFSAQQFPDLHSELNLSSLELGDSALYFCASSSPVGGSSPGGGYTFGSGTRLTVV.

The rearrangement joins TRBV27 to TRBJ1-1, with D perhaps TRBD1 (5 bases). The V end was cut by 2 bases, the J end by 4 bases, with 11 bases between. The CDR3 runs 14 residues. Germline lookup yields CDR1 MNHEY and CDR2 SMNVEV (reference sequence). CDR3 protein: CASSLQGIATEAFF. The CDR3, as DNA: TGTGCCAGCAGTTTACAGGGAATAGCCACTGAAGCTTTCTTT.

The chain employs TRBV11-2 and TRBJ2-1, with 11 bases identical to TRBD2. Germline CDR1 and CDR2: SGHAT and FQNNGV. The CDR3 is made up of 17 amino acids. Germline trimming cut 6 bases from V and 9 bases from J; bases unmatched to any gene: 16. The chain's CDR3 is CASSPISSGRRRLEQFF. The DNA for the CDR3 is TGTGCCAGCAGTCCGATTTCTAGCGGGAGGAGACGGCTTGAGCAGTTCTTC. The full variable domain, in which reference TRBV11-2 and TRBJ2-1 provide the parts outside the CDR3, is EAGVAQSPRYKIIEKRQSVAFWCNPISGHATLYWYQQILGQGPKLLIQFQNNGVVDDSQLPKDRFSAERLKGVDSTLKIQPAKLEDSAVYLCASSPISSGRRRLEQFFGPGTRLTVL.

The chain links TRBV30 to TRBJ1-5; no clear D. V was clipped by 1 base and J by 4 bases, with 11 bases between them. CDR1 and CDR2 from the germline V gene are GTSNPN and SVGIG (reference sequence). The CDR3 covers 14 residues. The CDR3 region is CAWSDLTLNQPQHF. Written as DNA, the CDR3 is TGTGCCTGGAGTGATTTGACACTGAATCAGCCCCAGCATTTT.

The chain uses TRBV6-5 and TRBJ2-7; 7 nucleotides line up with TRBD2. The V gene end was trimmed by 4 bases and the J gene end by 0 bases; junction bases not matched to a gene: 3. The germline V gene encodes CDR1 MNHEY and CDR2 SVGAGI. The CDR3 runs to 14 residues. The CDR3 sequence: CASSWGGSSYEQYF. CDR3 DNA: TGTGCCAGCAGTTGGGGGGGGAGCTCCTACGAGCAGTACTTC.

This chain connects TRBV7-9 to TRBJ2-1; 10 positions agree with TRBD2. Trimming at V came to 6 bases and at J to 4 bases, leaving 6 bases not matched to a gene. The CDR3 loop spans 15 amino acids. Germline V CDR1 and CDR2: SEHNR, FQNEAQ (reference sequence). CDR3 loop: CASSVAGGQYNEQFF. The CDR3 DNA is TGTGCCAGCAGTGTAGCGGGGGGCCAATACAATGAGCAGTTCTTC.

J is TRBJ2-1 and V is TRBV4-1, with 8 bases matching TRBD2. Germline CDR1 MGHRA, CDR2 YSYEKL. The CDR3 is made up of 16 amino acids. After removal of 0 bases from V and 0 bases from J, the junction contained 1 base not matched to a gene. The CDR3: CASSQEAGVSYNEQFF. The DNA of the CDR3 is TGCGCCAGCAGCCAAGAAGCGGGAGTCTCCTACAATGAGCAGTTCTTC.

This clone appeared once. The rearrangement joins TRBV27 to TRBJ2-7, with 8 positions matching TRBD1. Trimming removed 3 bases from V and 3 bases from J; junction bases left unmatched: 4. Germline assignment: CDR1 MNHEY and CDR2 SMNVEV (reference sequence). This CDR3 is built from 14 residues. The CDR3 nucleotides read TGTGCCAGCAGTTTGTTCGACAGGGGCTACGAGCAGTACTTC. It codes for CASSLFDRGYEQYF.

This clone was observed a single time. This chain joins TRBV2 and TRBJ1-2; D is ambiguous. The V and J ends lost 5 bases and 9 bases respectively, with 19 bases between them. The CDR3 covers 14 residues. The V gene's germline CDR1 is SNHLY and CDR2 FYNNEI. The CDR3 reads CASSMSRSKESYTF. The CDR3 nucleotides are TGTGCCAGCAGTATGTCGAGGAGCAAGGAGAGCTACACCTTC.

The chain joins TRBV6-1 to TRBJ2-1; tentatively, D is TRBD2 (5 bases). CDR3 length: 13 amino acids. V lost 7 bases and J 8 bases, leaving 15 bases between the germline ends. The V gene's germline CDR1 is MNHNS and CDR2 SASEGT. This CDR3 reads CASKEGIRDEQFF. The CDR3, as DNA: TGTGCCAGCAAAGAGGGTATTAGGGATGAGCAGTTCTTC.

This sequence joins TRBV7-8 and TRBJ2-3; 11 bases fit TRBD2. The V gene's germline CDR1 is SGHVS and CDR2 FQNEAQ. The CDR3 is 16 residues long. The ends lost 1 base at V and 5 bases at J; junction bases unmatched: 5. This CDR3 reads CASSLVAGGGLDTQYF. The CDR3 coding sequence is TGTGCCAGCAGCTTAGTAGCGGGGGGGGGCTTAGATACGCAGTATTTT.

The V gene is TRBV6-5, the J gene TRBJ1-1; TRBD1 aligns across 9 bases. V shed 7 bases, J shed 3 bases, and the junction held 6 bases outside the gene matches. Germline CDR1 and CDR2: MNHEY and SVGAGI. CDR3 length: 14 residues. The CDR3 nucleotides read TGTGCCAGCATCAGGACAGGGGAAGACACTGAAGCTTTCTTT. Translating gives CASIRTGEDTEAFF.

The chain couples TRBV19 to TRBJ2-2; perhaps TRBD1 as D (6 bases). V dropped 6 bases and J dropped 4 bases, with 15 bases sitting between them. The CDR3 totals 15 residues. The germline CDR1 and CDR2 sequences are LNHDA and SQIVND (reference sequence). The CDR3 loop reads CASRRPGQSTGELFF. The CDR3 DNA sequence: TGTGCCAGTAGACGCCCCGGACAGTCCACCGGGGAGCTGTTTTTT.

This clone was observed a few times. This chain connects TRBV18 to TRBJ1-2; 10 positions match TRBD1. There are 14 residues in the CDR3. The J segment lost 8 bases and the V segment lost 0 bases, leaving 3 bases of the junction unmatched. The V gene's germline CDR1 is KGHSH and CDR2 LQKENI. CDR3 in amino acids: CASSPPGQGTGYTF. CDR3 coding DNA: TGTGCCAGCTCACCACCGGGACAGGGGACCGGCTACACCTTC.

The rearrangement joins TRBV4-2 to TRBJ2-1; 8 bases map to TRBD2. V was pared by 0 bases and J by 5 bases, with 9 bases of the junction left unmatched. The CDR3 is 17 amino acids. From germline, CDR1 is LGHNA and CDR2 YNFKEQ. For the CDR3, the DNA is TGTGCCAGCAGCCAAGATCTTAGCGGGAATCGCGACAATGAGCAGTTCTTC. This codes for CASSQDLSGNRDNEQFF.

In this sample, this clone turned up a few times. The chain joins TRBV6-1 to TRBJ1-5; the match to TRBD1 covers 7 bases. J was trimmed by 2 bases and V by 4 bases; bases with no gene match: 2. Germline V lookup: CDR1 MNHNS, CDR2 SASEGT. CDR3 length: 14 residues. CDR3 region: CASSGTGGNQPQHF. CDR3 bases: TGTGCCAGCAGTGGAACAGGGGGCAATCAGCCCCAGCATTTT.

The chain has TRBV7-9 and TRBJ1-2, with a tentative D call TRBD1 (5 bases). Germline assignment: CDR1 SEHNR and CDR2 FQNEAQ (reference sequence). V lost 5 bases, J lost 7 bases, and 11 bases lay in between. The CDR3 totals 12 residues. The CDR3 protein is CASSRGSFGYTF. The CDR3 nucleotides read TGTGCCAGCAGCCGGGGGAGTTTTGGCTACACCTTC. The full variable domain, completed using reference TRBV7-9 and TRBJ1-2, is DTGVSQNPRHKITKRGQNVTFRCDPISEHNRLYWYRQTLGQGPEFLTYFQNEAQLEKSRLLSDRFSAERPKGSFSTLEIQRTEQGDSAMYLCASSRGSFGYTFGSGTRLTVV.

The chain joins TRBV7-7 to TRBJ2-2, with 7 nucleotides matching TRBD1. The V gene end was trimmed by 1 base and the J gene end by 4 bases; junction bases not matched to a gene: 15. Germline loops: CDR1 SSHAT, CDR2 FNYEAQ (reference sequence). The CDR3 has 19 residues. CDR3 sequence reads: CASSLDLTGTVPTTGELFF. The CDR3 coding sequence is TGTGCCAGCAGCTTAGATCTTACGGGGACAGTCCCAACCACCGGGGAGCTGTTTTTT.

J is TRBJ1-2 and V is TRBV30; D not resolved. CDR3 length: 12 amino acids. Trimming shortened V by 0 bases and J by 4 bases, and 6 bases separated the two germline ends. Looked up from germline, CDR1 is GTSNPN and CDR2 is SVGIG (reference sequence). The CDR3 DNA follows: TGTGCCTGGAGTGTAGTCGGCTATGGCTACACCTTC. Protein sequence: CAWSVVGYGYTF.

This chain uses TRBV30 with TRBJ1-4, with D possibly TRBD1 on 6 matching bases. From germline, CDR1 is GTSNPN and CDR2 SVGIG (reference sequence). The germline V and J ends were trimmed by 2 bases and 8 bases, with 9 bases remaining between them. The CDR3 has 12 residues. The CDR3 region is CAWSLQGEKLFF. The CDR3 DNA sequence: TGTGCCTGGAGTTTACAGGGAGAAAAACTGTTTTTT.

The rearrangement links TRBV4-2 to TRBJ2-7; TRBD1 might be the D (7 bases). This CDR3 has 16 residues. In germline, CDR1 is LGHNA, CDR2 YNFKEQ. The V end lost 0 bases, the J end lost 3 bases, and 15 bases lay between the germline ends. CDR3 protein: CASSQEGQGGNYEQYF. The CDR3 nucleotides read TGTGCCAGCAGCCAAGAGGGCCAGGGGGGAAACTACGAGCAGTACTTC.